This record covers a single T cell receptor (beta chain). The source of the sample is a study of T cells in Graves' hyperthyroidism and ophthalmopathy. Germline CDR1 DFQATT, CDR2 SNEGSKA (reference sequence). The CDR3 runs 13 residues. V was clipped by 6 bases and J by 8 bases, with 17 bases between them. Amplified TCR beta CDR3 regions came from RNA transcripts. Using the HTBI primer set, a first-round RT-PCR was run on the TCR CDR3. TCRdb re-analysed the multiplex PCR reads in MiXCR, keeping a single row per CDR3 protein. This table has a few hundred thousand distinct CDR3 sequences, approximately 22% appearing once. Researchers barred patients who had uncontrolled infection, other autoimmune disease, pregnancy or lactation.

This TCR was sampled from a woman in her forties or fifties with Graves' hyperthyroidism. The chain employs TRBV20-1 and TRBJ2-1, with a possible D match to TRBD1 (6 bases). Sequenced input: blood. DNA for the CDR3: TGCAGTGCCCCGAGAGGGGGTAGCGATGAGCAGTTCTTC. This encodes CSAPRGGSDEQFF.